This TCR beta chain was found in a study of blood T cell repertoires in COVID-19. As for the study in general: Sites in the United States, Italy and Spain provided acute and convalescent COVID-19 samples.

CDR1 and CDR2 from the germline V gene are MNHEY and SMNVEV (reference sequence). This CDR3 has 17 amino acids. V was cut by 2 bases and J by 0 bases, with 17 bases left in between. The data were produced by immunoSEQ multiplex PCR, yet TCRdb's version contains in-frame clones alone and is incomplete. The sample yields 150,000 to 200,000 clones, approximately 90% seen once. The V call is TRBV27, the J call TRBJ2-7, with D possibly being TRBD1 (5 bases). Sequencing input: peripheral blood. The clonotype comes from a man between 18 and 35 years old with active or convalescent COVID-19. CDR3 coding DNA: TGTGCCAGCAGTTTAAAAGGTCAGGGCCCAAGCTCCTACGAGCAGTACGTC. Encoded protein: CASSLKGQGPSSYEQYV.